This T cell receptor beta chain came from a study of cytotoxic CD8 clonotypes in ibrutinib-treated CLL. The table came from immunoSEQ multiplex PCR; TCRdb's copy has only in-frame clones and leaves some out. Among some 84,000 clones listed, around 84% were seen once. V lost 0 bases to trimming and J lost 6 bases, with 15 bases between them. This CDR3 is 15 amino acids long. Germline CDR1 and CDR2: SGDLS and YYNGEE. The receptor comes from a human donor with chronic lymphocytic leukemia. The sequenced sample was PBMCs, obtained before ibrutinib treatment. The gene calls are TRBV9 and TRBJ1-2; TRBD1 might be the D (5 bases). In nucleotides, the CDR3 is TGTGCCAGCAGCGTAGCCCCGGTGGGGGTGAATGGCTACACCTTC. Protein product: CASSVAPVGVNGYTF.